This TCR beta chain was captured in a study of cytotoxic CD8 clonotypes in ibrutinib-treated CLL. Overall study: Response was recorded as partial in approximately 25 patients and complete in 2; at median about 6 years, around 14 remained remitted and some 12 had progressed.

Remarks on this clone: No antigen is known for it.

Study-level results: Rising at ibrutinib response, clonality subsequently fell back toward baseline at progression.

Approximately 2 micrograms of genomic DNA from cryopreserved PBMCs went into TCR beta libraries. This CDR3 contains 16 residues. The method was immunoSEQ multiplex PCR; TCRdb's version includes in-frame clones alone and lacks a portion of them. The sample shows some 300,000 clones, around four fifths of them seen only once. The sample consisted of PBMCs, taken before ibrutinib treatment. The TCR comes from a human donor with chronic lymphocytic leukemia. This chain uses TRBV21-1 with TRBJ1-1; TRBD1, the D gene given by the table, was not confirmed from the DNA. TRBV21-1 counts as a pseudogene. The DNA for the CDR3 is TGTGCCAGCAGCGGACGGATGGACAGGGGGAACACTGAAGCTTTCTTT. Protein product: CASSGRMDRGNTEAFF.